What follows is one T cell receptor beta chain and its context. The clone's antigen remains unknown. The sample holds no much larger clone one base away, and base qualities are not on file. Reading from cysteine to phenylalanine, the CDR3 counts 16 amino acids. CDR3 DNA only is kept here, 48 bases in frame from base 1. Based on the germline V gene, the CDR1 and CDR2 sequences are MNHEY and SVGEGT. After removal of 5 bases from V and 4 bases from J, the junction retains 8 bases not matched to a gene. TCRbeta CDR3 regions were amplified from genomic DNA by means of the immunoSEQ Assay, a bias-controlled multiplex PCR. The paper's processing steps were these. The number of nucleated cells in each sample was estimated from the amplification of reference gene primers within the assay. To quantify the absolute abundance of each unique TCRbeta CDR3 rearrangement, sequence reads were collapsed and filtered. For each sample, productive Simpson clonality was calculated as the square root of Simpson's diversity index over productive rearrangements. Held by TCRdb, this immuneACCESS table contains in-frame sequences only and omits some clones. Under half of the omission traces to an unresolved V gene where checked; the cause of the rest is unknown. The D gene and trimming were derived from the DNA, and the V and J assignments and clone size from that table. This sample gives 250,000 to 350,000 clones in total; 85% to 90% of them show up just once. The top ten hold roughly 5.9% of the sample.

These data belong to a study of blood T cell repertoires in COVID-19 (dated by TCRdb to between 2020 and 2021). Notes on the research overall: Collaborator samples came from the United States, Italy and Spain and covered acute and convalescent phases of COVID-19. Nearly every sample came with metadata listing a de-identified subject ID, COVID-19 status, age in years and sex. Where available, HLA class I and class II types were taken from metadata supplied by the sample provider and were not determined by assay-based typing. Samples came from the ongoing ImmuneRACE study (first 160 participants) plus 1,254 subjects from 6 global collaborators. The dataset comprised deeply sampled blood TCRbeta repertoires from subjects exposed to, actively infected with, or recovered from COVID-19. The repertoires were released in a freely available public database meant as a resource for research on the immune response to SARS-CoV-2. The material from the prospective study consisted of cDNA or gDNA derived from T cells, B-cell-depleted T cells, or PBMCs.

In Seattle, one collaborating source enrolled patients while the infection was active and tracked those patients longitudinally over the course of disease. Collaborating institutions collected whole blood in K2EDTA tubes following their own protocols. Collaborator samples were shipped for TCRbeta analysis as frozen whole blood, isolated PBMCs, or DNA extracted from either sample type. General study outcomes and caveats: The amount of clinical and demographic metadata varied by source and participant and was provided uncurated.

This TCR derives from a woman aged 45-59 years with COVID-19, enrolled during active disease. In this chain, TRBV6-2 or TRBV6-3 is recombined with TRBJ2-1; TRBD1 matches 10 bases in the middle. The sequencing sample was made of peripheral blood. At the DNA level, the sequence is TGTGCCAGCAGTCAGATTCGGACAGGGGGTTACAATGAGCAGTTCTTC. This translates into CASSQIRTGGYNEQFF.